The source of this T cell receptor beta chain is a study of blood T cell repertoires in COVID-19. With 0 bases removed from V and 12 bases from J, the gap between germline ends came to 20 bases. The CDR3 runs 15 residues. Germline-derived CDR1 and CDR2 are MGHRA and YSYEKL. Repertoires were generated with immunoSEQ multiplex PCR, while TCRdb's copy carries only in-frame clones and drops some. This sample has about 200,000 clones, with approximately 90% found just once. The source is a man in his 60s with COVID-19, enrolled during active disease. Sequenced input: peripheral blood. The J gene is TRBJ1-2, the V gene TRBV4-1; D uncertain. The DNA of the CDR3 is TGCGCCAGCAGCCAAGATTATGGAGGGCTTAGTAAAAACACCTTC. Protein product: CASSQDYGGLSKNTF.